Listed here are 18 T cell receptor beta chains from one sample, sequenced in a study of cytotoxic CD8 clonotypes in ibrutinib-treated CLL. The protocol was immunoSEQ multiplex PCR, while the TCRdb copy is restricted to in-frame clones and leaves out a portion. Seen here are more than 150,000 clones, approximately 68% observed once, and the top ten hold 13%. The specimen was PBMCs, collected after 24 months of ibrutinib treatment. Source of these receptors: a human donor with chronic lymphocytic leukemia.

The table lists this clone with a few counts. CDR3 bases: TGTGCCAGCAGCCAAGCTAGCGGGCCCTACGAGCAGTACTTC. This codes for CASSQASGPYEQYF. V gene TRBV4-2 combines with J gene TRBJ2-7; the match to TRBD2 covers 8 bases. CDR1 and CDR2 from the germline V gene are LGHNA and YNFKEQ. V gave up 1 base and J gave up 2 bases; unmatched junction bases: 1. The CDR3 length is 14 residues.

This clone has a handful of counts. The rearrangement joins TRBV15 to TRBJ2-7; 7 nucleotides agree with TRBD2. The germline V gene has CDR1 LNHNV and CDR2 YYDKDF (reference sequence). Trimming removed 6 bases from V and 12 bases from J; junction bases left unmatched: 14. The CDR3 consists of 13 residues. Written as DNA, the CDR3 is TGTGCCACCAGAGATGCGGGGGTACTGCAAAGGTACTTC. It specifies CATRDAGVLQRYF.

CDR3 region: CASSKTPSTEAFF. The CDR3 DNA sequence: TGTGCCAGCAGCAAGACACCGAGCACTGAAGCTTTCTTT. This chain uses TRBV7-2 with TRBJ1-1; D is unclear. V shed 5 bases and J shed 4 bases, with 11 bases lying between them. The CDR3 totals 13 residues. The germline CDR1 and CDR2 sequences are SGHTA and FQGNSA. The whole variable domain, filled in from reference TRBV7-2 and TRBJ1-1, reads GAGVSQSPSNKVTEKGKDVELRCDPISGHTALYWYRQSLGQGLEFLIYFQGNSAPDKSGLPSDRFSAERTGGSVSTLTIQRTQQEDSAVYLCASSKTPSTEAFFGQGTRLTVV.

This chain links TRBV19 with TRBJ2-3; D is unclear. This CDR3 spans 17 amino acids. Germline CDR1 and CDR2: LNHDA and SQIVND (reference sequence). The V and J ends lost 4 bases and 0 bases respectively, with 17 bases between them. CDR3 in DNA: TGTGCCAGTAGTACCACCATCTCCACTTCTAGCACAGATACGCAGTATTTT. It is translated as CASSTTISTSSTDTQYF.

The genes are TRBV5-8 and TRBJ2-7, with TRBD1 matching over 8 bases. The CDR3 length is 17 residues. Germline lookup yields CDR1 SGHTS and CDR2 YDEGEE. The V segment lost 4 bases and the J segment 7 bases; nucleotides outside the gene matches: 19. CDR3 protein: CASSDTGQGAGLGEQYF. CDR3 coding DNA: TGTGCCAGCAGCGACACTGGACAGGGCGCAGGGTTGGGGGAGCAGTACTTC.

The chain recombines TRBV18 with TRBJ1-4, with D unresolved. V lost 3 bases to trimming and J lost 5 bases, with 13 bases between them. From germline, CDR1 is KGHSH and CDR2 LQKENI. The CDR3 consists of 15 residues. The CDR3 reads CASSPSAIGNEKLFF. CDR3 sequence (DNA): TGTGCCAGCTCACCTTCAGCTATCGGGAATGAAAAACTGTTTTTT.

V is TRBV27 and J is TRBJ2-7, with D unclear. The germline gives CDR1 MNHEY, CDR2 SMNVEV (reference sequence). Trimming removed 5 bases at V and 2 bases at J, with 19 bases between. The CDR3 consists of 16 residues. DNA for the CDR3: TGTGCCAGCAGTCCCAATATCCCCGCAGGAGCCTACGAGCAGTACTTC. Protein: CASSPNIPAGAYEQYF.

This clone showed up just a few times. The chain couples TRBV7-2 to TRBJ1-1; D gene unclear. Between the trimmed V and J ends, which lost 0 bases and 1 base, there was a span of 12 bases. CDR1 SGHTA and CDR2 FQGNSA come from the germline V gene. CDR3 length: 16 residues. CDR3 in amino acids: CASSLAPPEGNTEAFF. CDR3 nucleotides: TGTGCCAGCAGCTTAGCTCCCCCAGAAGGGAACACTGAAGCTTTCTTT.

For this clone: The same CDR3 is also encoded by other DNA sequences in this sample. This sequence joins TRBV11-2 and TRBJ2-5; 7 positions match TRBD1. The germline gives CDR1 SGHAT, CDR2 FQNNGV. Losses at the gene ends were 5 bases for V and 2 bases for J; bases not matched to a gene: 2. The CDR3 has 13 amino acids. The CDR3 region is CASSLGQQETQYF. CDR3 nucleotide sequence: TGTGCCAGCAGCCTGGGACAGCAAGAGACCCAGTACTTC.

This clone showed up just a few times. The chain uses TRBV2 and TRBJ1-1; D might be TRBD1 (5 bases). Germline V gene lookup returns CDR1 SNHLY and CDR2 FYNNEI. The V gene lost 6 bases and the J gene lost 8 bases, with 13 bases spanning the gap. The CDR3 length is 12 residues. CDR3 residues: CASRPRTREAFF. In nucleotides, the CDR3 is TGTGCCAGCAGACCTCGGACACGCGAAGCTTTCTTT.

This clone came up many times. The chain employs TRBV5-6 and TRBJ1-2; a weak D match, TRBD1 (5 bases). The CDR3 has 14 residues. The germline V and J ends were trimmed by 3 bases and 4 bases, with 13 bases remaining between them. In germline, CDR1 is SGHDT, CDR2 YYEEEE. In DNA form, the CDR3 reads TGTGCCAGCAGCTCCCCGGGACGGAGCTATGGCTACACCTTC. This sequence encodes CASSSPGRSYGYTF.

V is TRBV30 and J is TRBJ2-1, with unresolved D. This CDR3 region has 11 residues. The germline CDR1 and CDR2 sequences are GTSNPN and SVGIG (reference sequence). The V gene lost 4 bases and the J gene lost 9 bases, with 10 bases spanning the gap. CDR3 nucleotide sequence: TGTGCCTGGATTGTTTGGGGTGAGCAGTTCTTC. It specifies CAWIVWGEQFF.

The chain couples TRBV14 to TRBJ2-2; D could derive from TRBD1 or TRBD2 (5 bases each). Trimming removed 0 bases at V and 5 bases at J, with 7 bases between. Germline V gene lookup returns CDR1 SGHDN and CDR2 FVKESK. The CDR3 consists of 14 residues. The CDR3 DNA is TGTGCCAGCAGCCAAGATTGGGGGACCGGGGAGCTGTTTTTT. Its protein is CASSQDWGTGELFF. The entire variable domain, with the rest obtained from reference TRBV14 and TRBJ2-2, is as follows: EAGVTQFPSHSVIEKGQTVTLRCDPISGHDNLYWYRRVMGKEIKFLLHFVKESKQDESGMPNNRFLAERTGGTYSTLKVQPAELEDSGVYFCASSQDWGTGELFFGEGSRLTVL.

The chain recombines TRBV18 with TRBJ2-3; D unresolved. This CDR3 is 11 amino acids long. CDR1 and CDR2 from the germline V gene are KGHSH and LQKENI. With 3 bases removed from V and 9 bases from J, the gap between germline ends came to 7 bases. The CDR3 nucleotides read TGTGCCAGCTCACCTGAGGTAACGCAGTATTTT. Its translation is CASSPEVTQYF.

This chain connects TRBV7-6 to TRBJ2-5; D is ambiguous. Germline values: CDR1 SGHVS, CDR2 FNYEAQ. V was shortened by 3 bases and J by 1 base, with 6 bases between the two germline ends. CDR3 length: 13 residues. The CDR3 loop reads CASSFLAQETQYF. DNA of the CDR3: TGTGCCAGCAGCTTTTTGGCCCAAGAGACCCAGTACTTC.

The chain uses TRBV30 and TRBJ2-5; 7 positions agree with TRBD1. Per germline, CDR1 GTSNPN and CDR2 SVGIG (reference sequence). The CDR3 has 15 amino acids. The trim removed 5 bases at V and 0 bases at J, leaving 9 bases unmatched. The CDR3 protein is CAWAPTGWYQETQYF. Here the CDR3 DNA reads TGTGCCTGGGCCCCGACAGGGTGGTACCAAGAGACCCAGTACTTC. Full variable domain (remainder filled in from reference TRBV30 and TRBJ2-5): SQTIHQWPATLVQPVGSPLSLECTVEGTSNPNLYWYRQAAGRGLQLLFYSVGIGQISSEVPQNLSASRPQDRQFILSSKKLLLSDSGFYLCAWAPTGWYQETQYFGPGTRLLVL.

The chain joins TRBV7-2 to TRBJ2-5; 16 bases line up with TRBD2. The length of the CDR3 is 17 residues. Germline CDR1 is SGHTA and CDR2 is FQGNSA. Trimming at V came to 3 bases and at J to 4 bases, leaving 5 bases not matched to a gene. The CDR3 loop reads CASSLGTSGRALETQYF. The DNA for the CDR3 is TGTGCCAGCAGCTTGGGGACTAGCGGGAGGGCCTTAGAGACCCAGTACTTC.

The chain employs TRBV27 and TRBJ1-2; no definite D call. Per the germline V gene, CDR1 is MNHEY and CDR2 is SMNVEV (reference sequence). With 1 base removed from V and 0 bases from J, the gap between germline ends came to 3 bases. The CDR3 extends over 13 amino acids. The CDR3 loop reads CASSLWANYGYTF. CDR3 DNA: TGTGCCAGCAGTTTATGGGCTAACTATGGCTACACCTTC.